This record covers a single T cell receptor (beta chain). It lacks a known antigen. Base qualities are missing; no much larger clone stands one base away. The immunoSEQ assay at survey resolution was applied to genomic DNA for sequencing of TCRbeta rearrangements. The study's processing was this. In the TCR sequencing data, the lowest productive clonotype frequency that could be detected was 2.59 x 10-5. Analyses included only productive TCRbeta rearrangements, meaning complete and in-frame sequences. The clonality of each sample was calculated as Simpson clonality in the immunoSEQ Analyzer version 3.0. Clones were categorized by frequency as very rare, small, medium, large (1-20%) or hyperexpanded (>20%). OLGA 1.2.3 estimated generation probabilities, VDJtools produced V-gene circos plots, VDJdb was queried for specificities, and GLIPH identified CDR3 motifs. TCRdb obtained this table from immuneACCESS and retained in-frame rearrangements with V and J assigned. These tables miss some clones; where compared with another copy, unresolved V genes account for less than half of the shortfall, and the remainder is unexplained. Clone size and the V and J calls come from that table; the DNA yielded D and trimming. The sample includes approximately 24,000 clones, with around 76% observed a single time. In total, the top ten clones hold over 0.4% of the sample.

Healthy controls were some 34 blood donors whose buffy coats came from the Finnish Red Cross blood service. All TCR-sequenced material derived from peripheral blood: patient blood samples and healthy donor buffy coats. Ficoll-Hypaque gradient centrifugation was used to isolate peripheral blood mononuclear cells. Magnetic purification was used to isolate CD4+ cells from the buffy coats of the healthy controls. Genomic DNA was extracted using the Gentra Puregene Cell and Tissue kit, and a Qubit 2.0 fluorometer was used to quantify it. This entry belongs to a study of STAT5B mutations in CD4+ large granular lymphocyte leukemia (dated by TCRdb to the early 2020s). Context from the whole study: Among healthy controls, the CDR3 'QG' motif was associated with a particular HLA allele. The study compared the TCRbeta repertoires of patients with CD4+ T-cell large granular lymphocyte leukemia against those of healthy blood donors. Flow cytometry on FACSCanto II or FACSVerse confirmed that purified fractions exceeded 95% purity among lymphocytes. Beyond this particular receptor, the publication reports: CD4-sorted patient repertoires appeared more clonal than healthy CD4+ repertoires, and this difference persisted after removing the putative leukemic clones. Data were not HLA-matched; higher clonality in CD4+ versus CD8+ T-LGLL could reflect the relatively small sample size. Enrichment of TRBV06-family usage was observed among the top patient clones (8/27) relative to healthy controls (2/35). Each patient's main leukemic clonotypes were private, but roughly a quarter of these clonotypes showed up at low frequency in the non-leukemic repertoires of other patients.

The junction shows trimming of 4 bases on V and 6 bases on J, plus 14 bases between the germline ends. The CDR3 starts with the cysteine, ends with the phenylalanine, and has 13 residues. This entry keeps only the CDR3 DNA: 39 bases, framed from base 1. CDR1 and CDR2, per the germline V gene, are SGHRS and YFSETQ. This clonotype was sampled from a human donor in good health. The chain employs TRBV5-1 and TRBJ2-7; the D element might be TRBD1 or TRBD2, as each aligns at 5 bases. The sample consisted of CD4+ T cells from blood buffy coats. The CDR3 has the sequence CASSLGPTSEQYF. In nucleotides, the sequence is TGCGCCAGCAGCCTGGGACCTACGAGCGAGCAGTACTTC.